The sequence of this TCR beta chain was determined in a study of cytomegalovirus exposure and HLA in healthy donors. The PCR employed 60 Vbeta primers together with 13 Jbeta primers. Generated by immunoSEQ multiplex PCR, the TCRdb table keeps only in-frame clones and is missing some. The ten top clones account for roughly 2%, within a sample of approximately 150,000 clones. Regarding this clone: Its antigen is still unknown.

Whole-study results and caveats: Presence/absence analysis assumed near-uniform sequencing depth across donors.

V lost 7 bases and J lost 4, with 17 bases in between. CDR3 size: 14 residues. Germline CDR1 reads MNHNS; CDR2 reads SASEGT. V gene TRBV6-1 combines with J gene TRBJ2-7; possibly TRBD2 for D (6 bases). The sequence was obtained from a woman aged 18-29 years in good health and CMV-seronegative. Sequenced: PBMCs. CDR3 loop: CASKGDRGSYEQYV. The CDR3 bases are TGTGCCAGCAAGGGTGACCGGGGGTCGTACGAGCAGTACGTC.